The sample holds many counts of the clone carrying this TCR beta chain. Its antigen is still unknown. Unique molecular identifiers tagged individual cDNA molecules. TCRdb re-derived calls from the 5' RACE reads in MiXCR, one entry per CDR3 protein. This repertoire shows roughly 86,000 distinct CDR3 sequences, 5% to 6.5% found once; its top ten account for 7.8%. This CDR3 is built from 16 residues. Germline V gene sequence: CDR1 SGHTA, CDR2 FQGNSA. The J segment lost 5 bases and the V segment lost 5 bases, leaving 8 bases of the junction unmatched. This sample is drawn from a study of early T cells in non-severe SARS-CoV-2 infection. Overall study findings and caveats: VDJdb matching, biased toward anti-spike CD8 responses, missed private and CD4 specificities.

The gene calls are TRBV7-2 and TRBJ2-3; 12 positions agree with TRBD2. The clonotype was recovered from an adult who was a healthcare worker with PCR-confirmed SARS-CoV-2 infection or an uninfected control (not recorded which). Material: whole blood. The CDR3 coding sequence is TGTGCCAGCAGCCTGCTAGCGGGAGGGCCGAGAGATACGCAGTATTTT. Protein: CASSLLAGGPRDTQYF.